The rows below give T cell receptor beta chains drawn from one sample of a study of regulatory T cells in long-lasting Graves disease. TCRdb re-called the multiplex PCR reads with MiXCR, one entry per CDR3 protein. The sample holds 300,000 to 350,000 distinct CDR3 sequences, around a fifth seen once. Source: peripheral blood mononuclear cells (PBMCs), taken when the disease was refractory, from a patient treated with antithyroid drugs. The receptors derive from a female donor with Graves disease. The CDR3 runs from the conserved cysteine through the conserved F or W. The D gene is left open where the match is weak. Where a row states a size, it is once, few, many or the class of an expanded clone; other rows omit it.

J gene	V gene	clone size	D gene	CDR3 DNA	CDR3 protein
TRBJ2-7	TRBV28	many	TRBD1	TGTGCCAGCAGTTTATCCCGACAGGGGACGTTGACCTACGAGCAGTACTTC	CASSLSRQGTLTYEQYF
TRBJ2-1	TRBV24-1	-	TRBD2	TGTGCCACCAGTGACCCTGCCGCCAAGCGGGAGGATAGTGAGCAGTTCTTC	CATSDPAAKREDSEQFF
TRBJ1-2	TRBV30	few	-	TGTGCCTGGAGTCCAAAGGGGAGGAACTATGGCTACACCTTC	CAWSPKGRNYGYTF
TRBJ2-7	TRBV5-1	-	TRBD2	TGCGCCAGCAAGCGGGAGGCCTACTACGAGCAGTACTTC	CASKREAYYEQYF
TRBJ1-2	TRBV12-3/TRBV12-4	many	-	TGTGCCAGCACTACAGGGTTTGGCTACACCTTC	CASTTGFGYTF
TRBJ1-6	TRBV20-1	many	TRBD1	TGCAGTGCTAGAGAGGGGACAGGGGGTTATAATTCACCCCTCCACTTT	CSAREGTGGYNSPLHF
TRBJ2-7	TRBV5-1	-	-	TGCGCCAGCAGTTTGGAAAATCATGGCGAGCAGTACTTC	CASSLENHGEQYF
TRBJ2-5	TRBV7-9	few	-	TGTGCCAGCAGCTTAGTGTCGGGGGGCGCTGGCCAAGAGACCCAGTACTTC	CASSLVSGGAGQETQYF
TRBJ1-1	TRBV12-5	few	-	TGTGCTAGTGGTTTGCACACTGAAGCTTTCTTT	CASGLHTEAFF
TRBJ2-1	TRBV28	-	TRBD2	TGTGCCAGCAACAGGGGGGGACTAGCGGGATTTCTCAGCTCCTACAATGAGCAGTTCTTC	CASNRGGLAGFLSSYNEQFF
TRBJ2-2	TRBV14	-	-	TGTGCCAGCAGCCAGGGCCCATCAACCTCGAACACCGGGGAGCTGTTTTTT	CASSQGPSTSNTGELFF
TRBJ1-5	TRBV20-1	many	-	TGCAGTGCTAGAGAGTTCAGTCAGCCCCAGCATTTT	CSAREFSQPQHF
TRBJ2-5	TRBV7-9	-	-	TGTGCCAGCAGCTATCCGGAGGGGACCCAGTACTTC	CASSYPEGTQYF
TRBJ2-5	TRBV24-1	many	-	TGTGCCACCAGCCCGATGGGGGGCGGGGAGACCCAGTACTTC	CATSPMGGGETQYF
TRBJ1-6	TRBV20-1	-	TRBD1	TGCAGTGCTTGGGACAGTAATTCACCCCTCCACTTT	CSAWDSNSPLHF